This passage covers 6 T cell receptor beta chains from one sample sequenced in a study of radiation and T cells in renal cell carcinoma. Documented time point: baseline pretreatment blood. Treatment here: 15 Gy SBRT to primary tumor, nephrectomy 4 weeks later. Only in-frame clones appear in the TCRdb table, and some are missing; sequencing was by immunoSEQ multiplex PCR. The sample has 87,000 or so clones, 86% seen once. Here the sequenced sample was blood, taken from a patient whose treatment included radiotherapy and nephrectomy. The receptor set was obtained from a man aged 50 to 60 with renal cell carcinoma.

The CDR3: CASSAGTASYEQYF. The DNA of the CDR3 is TGCGCCAGCAGCGCCGGGACAGCCTCCTACGAGCAGTACTTC. V is TRBV5-1 and J is TRBJ2-7; TRBD1 aligns across 7 bases. Germline V gene sequence: CDR1 SGHRS, CDR2 YFSETQ. The CDR3 runs to 14 residues. J was trimmed by 0 bases and V by 4 bases; bases with no gene match: 4. The full variable domain, its missing parts supplied by reference TRBV5-1 and TRBJ2-7, is KAGVTQTPRYLIKTRGQQVTLSCSPISGHRSVSWYQQTPGQGLQFLFEYFSETQRNKGNFPGRFSGRQFSNSRSEMNVSTLELGDSALYLCASSAGTASYEQYFGPGTRLTVT.

The gene calls are TRBV6-1 and TRBJ2-5; possibly TRBD1 for D (7 bases). The germline gives CDR1 MNHNS, CDR2 SASEGT. CDR3 length: 15 amino acids. V was trimmed by 4 bases and J by 5 bases, leaving 17 bases between them. Written as DNA, the CDR3 is TGTGCCAGCAGTGCCCGACAGGGACTGGGGGAGACCCAGTACTTC. It yields the protein CASSARQGLGETQYF.

The CDR3 protein is CASSELKVYNEQFF. CDR3 sequence (DNA): TGCGCCAGCAGTGAACTTAAGGTCTACAATGAGCAGTTCTTC. The chain employs TRBV10-1 and TRBJ2-1; no reliable D call. The length of the CDR3 is 14 residues. Trimming cost V 3 bases and J 3 bases, with 9 bases left between them. Germline-derived CDR1 and CDR2 are WNHNN and SYGVQD (reference sequence).

The chain joins TRBV5-1 to TRBJ2-5; 11 nucleotides line up with TRBD1. In germline, CDR1 is SGHRS, CDR2 YFSETQ. CDR3 length: 15 amino acids. The V and J ends lost 3 bases and 4 bases, in that order; junction bases with no gene match: 5. The DNA of the CDR3 is TGCGCCAGCAGCTCGGGACAGGGGGTGGGAGAGACCCAGTACTTC. It encodes CASSSGQGVGETQYF.

This clone came up a few times. The chain combines TRBV2 with TRBJ2-6; TRBD2 is a possible D gene (6 bases). Germline V gives CDR1 SNHLY, CDR2 FYNNEI. CDR3 length: 14 residues. The ends were cut back, 8 bases at V and 4 bases at J, with 12 bases in the middle. In DNA, the CDR3 is TGTGCCAGCTCCGGGACTCTGGGGGCCAACGTCCTGACTTTC. This codes for CASSGTLGANVLTF.

V usage is TRBV6-1 and J usage is TRBJ2-1, with 12 nucleotides matching TRBD2. Germline CDR1 MNHNS, CDR2 SASEGT. V lost 4 bases, J lost 9 bases, and 16 bases stayed unmatched. The CDR3 is 18 amino acids. CDR3 bases: TGTGCCAGCAGTGCCGGGTTGCTAGCGGGAGGGCTGAGGACTGAGCAGTTCTTC. Translation gives CASSAGLLAGGLRTEQFF.